This TCR beta chain appears in the sequencing data of a study of blood T cell repertoires in COVID-19. Germline assignment: CDR1 ENHRY and CDR2 SYGVKD. CDR3 size: 16 residues. Between the trimmed V and J ends, which lost 6 bases and 3 bases, there was a span of 20 bases. TCRdb's table, derived via immunoSEQ multiplex PCR, lists solely in-frame clones and lacks some. The table lists 200,000 to 300,000 clones, 86% of them singletons, with approximately 2% in the top ten. The TCR comes from a man aged 30-40 years with active or convalescent COVID-19. The sequencing input was peripheral blood. The V and J genes are TRBV10-3 and TRBJ1-2; D might be TRBD1 (5 bases). The CDR3 region has the DNA TGTGCCATCAGGGGAGTAACCGGGGGATTGGACTATGGCTACACCTTC. The encoded protein is CAIRGVTGGLDYGYTF.